The 12 T cell receptor beta chains reported below all come from one sample, sequenced in a study of shared clonotypes between healthy human individuals. Generated by immunoSEQ multiplex PCR, the TCRdb table keeps only in-frame clones and is missing some. The sample yields about 180,000 clones, 85% to 95% seen once. Input material: naive CD4+ T cells sorted from blood. Subset described: CD45RA+ positively selected. Receptors originate from a woman in her thirties in good health.

In nucleotides, the CDR3 is TGCAGCGTAGCGGGGACAAACCAAGAGACCCAGTACTTC. This sequence encodes CSVAGTNQETQYF. The chain joins TRBV29-1 to TRBJ2-5, with D possibly being TRBD2 (7 bases). This CDR3 contains 13 residues. The V gene lost 6 bases and the J gene lost 0 bases, with 11 bases spanning the gap. CDR1 and CDR2 (germline): SQVTM, ANQGSEA.

This clone has just one count. The gene calls are TRBV7-2 and TRBJ2-4; possibly TRBD1 for D (6 bases). The length of the CDR3 is 13 residues. Germline V lookup: CDR1 SGHTA, CDR2 FQGNSA. V lost 2 bases and J lost 8, with 10 bases in between. The CDR3 loop is CASSLTGLDIQYF. DNA for the CDR3: TGTGCCAGCAGCTTAACAGGGCTGGACATTCAGTACTTC.

This chain uses TRBV9 with TRBJ2-3, with a possible D match to TRBD2 (6 bases). The CDR3 consists of 16 residues. Germline CDR1 SGDLS, CDR2 YYNGEE. The germline V and J ends were trimmed by 4 bases and 0 bases, with 15 bases remaining between them. The CDR3 DNA is TGTGCCAGCAGCCCCGAGGGCCTAGCGAGCACAGATACGCAGTATTTT. Protein: CASSPEGLASTDTQYF.

The V and J genes are TRBV28 and TRBJ1-1; tentative D call: TRBD1 (6 bases). This CDR3 comprises 14 residues. The ends were cut back, 5 bases at V and 1 base at J, with 11 bases in the middle. Germline CDR1 MDHEN, CDR2 SYDVKM. CDR3 sequence: CASSTPQGNTEAFF. As DNA, the CDR3 is TGTGCCAGCAGTACCCCACAGGGGAACACTGAAGCTTTCTTT.

The genes are TRBV5-1 and TRBJ1-5; D remains unclear. The V end lost 6 bases, the J end lost 2 bases, and 12 bases lay between the germline ends. The germline CDR1 and CDR2 sequences are SGHRS and YFSETQ. The CDR3 consists of 14 residues. The CDR3 nucleotides read TGCGCCAGCAAGTTGCGCGAGGGCAATCAGCCCCAGCATTTT. It specifies CASKLREGNQPQHF.

The CDR3 coding sequence is TGTGCCAGCAGCACACGCGGCAGGGGCACAGATACGCAGTATTTT. Translating gives CASSTRGRGTDTQYF. V and J are TRBV7-9 and TRBJ2-3; TRBD1 is a possible D gene (5 bases). This CDR3 has 15 residues. V dropped 5 bases and J dropped 1 base, with 13 bases sitting between them. CDR1 is SEHNR and CDR2 is FQNEAQ in the germline V gene (reference sequence).

Only one count was recorded for this clone. The chain uses TRBV2 and TRBJ2-1, with 9 bases identical to TRBD2. CDR1 SNHLY and CDR2 FYNNEI come from the germline V gene. V gave up 5 bases and J gave up 15 bases; unmatched junction bases: 14. The CDR3 is 14 amino acids. This CDR3 is CASSFYQREVLGFF. CDR3 sequence (DNA): TGTGCCAGCAGTTTCTACCAGCGGGAGGTCCTAGGGTTCTTC.

The chain employs TRBV6-9 and TRBJ1-3, with D uncertain. CDR1 and CDR2 (germline): MNHGY, SVAAGI. The CDR3 consists of 16 residues. Trimming pared 2 bases from V and 4 bases from J, leaving 15 bases between. This chain's CDR3 is CASSYPPGVEGNTIYF. The CDR3 nucleotides read TGTGCCAGCAGTTATCCCCCCGGCGTGGAAGGAAACACCATATATTTT.

This chain uses TRBV19 with TRBJ1-5; no clear D. The CDR3 totals 14 residues. V was clipped by 2 bases and J by 3 bases, with 8 bases between them. Germline lookup yields CDR1 LNHDA and CDR2 SQIVND (reference sequence). CDR3: CASSIRAYNQPQHF. Written as DNA, the CDR3 is TGTGCCAGTAGTATAAGGGCCTACAATCAGCCCCAGCATTTT.

This chain uses TRBV5-4 with TRBJ2-7; possibly TRBD1 or TRBD2 for D (6 bases each). V lost 4 bases and J lost 0, with 17 bases in between. This CDR3 region has 16 residues. Germline CDR1 SGHNT, CDR2 YYREEE (reference sequence). The CDR3 sequence: CASSPGLQGLSYEQYF. CDR3 in DNA: TGTGCCAGCAGCCCGGGGCTACAGGGACTCTCCTACGAGCAGTACTTC.

With regard to this clone: The junction and the germline gene differ at one end; a read error may be behind it. The chain employs TRBV2 and TRBJ2-7; no clear D gene. The germline V gene encodes CDR1 SNHLY and CDR2 FYNNEI. The CDR3 runs 11 residues. CDR3 amino acids: CASSEAGRVIF. CDR3 nucleotide sequence: TGTGCCAGCAGTGAAGCGGGAAGGGTGATCTTC.

This clone has a single count. V and J are TRBV9 and TRBJ1-6, with 10 bases that match TRBD1. CDR1 and CDR2 from the germline V gene are SGDLS and YYNGEE. The CDR3 extends over 15 amino acids. Germline trimming cut 0 bases from V and 8 bases from J; bases unmatched to any gene: 2. The DNA for the CDR3 is TGTGCCAGCAGCGTAGGGGACAGGGGTGATTCACCCCTCCACTTT. This sequence encodes CASSVGDRGDSPLHF.